This T cell receptor beta chain is drawn from a study of early T cells in non-severe SARS-CoV-2 infection. V shed 6 bases and J shed 2 bases, with 19 bases lying between them. In germline, CDR1 is DFQATT, CDR2 SNEGSKA (reference sequence). The CDR3 is made up of 15 amino acids. One entry per CDR3 protein, called by TCRdb with MiXCR from the 5' RACE reads. Among tens of thousands of distinct CDR3 sequences listed, around 6% were seen once. This clonotype was obtained from an adult who was a healthcare worker with PCR-confirmed SARS-CoV-2 infection or an uninfected control (not recorded which). The sample comprised whole blood. This chain uses TRBV20-1 with TRBJ1-2; TRBD1 might be the D (5 bases). CDR3 amino acids: CSAPTAGGRNYGYTF. CDR3 nucleotide sequence: TGCAGTGCCCCGACAGCGGGCGGTCGAAACTATGGCTACACCTTC.